This TCR beta chain was captured by sequencing in a study of cytomegalovirus exposure and HLA in healthy donors. Study findings and constraints: A link between a missense DCLRE1C variant and TCR beta V- and J-gene trimming emerged from a later analysis. Later on, an analysis found that several of the most significant clusters appeared to be linked to common viral pathogens, which included parvovirus B19.

The CDR3 runs 16 residues. Germline loops: CDR1 SGDLS, CDR2 YYNGEE. Trimming removed 0 bases at V and 2 bases at J, with 9 bases between. Vbeta (60) and Jbeta (13) primers were used in the PCR. Libraries were prepared by immunoSEQ multiplex PCR; TCRdb keeps only in-frame clonotypes and omits some of them. This table holds a few hundred thousand clones, over 75% found once. Note on this clone: Its antigen is not known.

Sequenced sample: PBMCs. The clonotype was recovered from a man between 18 and 29 years old in good health and CMV-seronegative. The chain is built from TRBV9 and TRBJ2-6; D remains unclear. The CDR3 sequence is CASSVEQFTGANVLTF. CDR3 DNA: TGTGCCAGCAGCGTAGAACAGTTCACTGGGGCCAACGTCCTGACTTTC.